Each of the 32 T cell receptor beta chains below was sequenced from the same sample in a study of blood T cell repertoires in COVID-19. Data came from immunoSEQ multiplex PCR; TCRdb stores just in-frame clones and leaves some out. Of about 53,000 clones detected, 70% to 85% appear once; the ten largest clones hold 11% to 15%. Input material: peripheral blood. The receptors shown here come from a human donor in a cohort sampled during active COVID-19.

The chain's CDR3 is CASRRGIGTYEQYF. CDR3 in DNA: TGTGCCAGCCGGCGGGGAATAGGTACCTACGAGCAGTACTTC. The V call is TRBV28, the J call TRBJ2-7, with D perhaps matching TRBD2 (6 bases). The CDR3 has 14 residues. Germline CDR1 is MDHEN and CDR2 is SYDVKM. Trimming took off 8 bases at V and 2 bases at J, with 16 bases between the two ends.

The V call is TRBV7-9, the J call TRBJ1-3; TRBD1 matches at 8 bases. The trim removed 5 bases at V and 1 base at J, leaving 4 bases unmatched. The CDR3 has 15 residues. CDR1 is SEHNR and CDR2 is FQNEAQ in the germline V gene (reference sequence). CDR3 sequence reads: CASSAGGFSGNTIYF. In DNA form, the CDR3 reads TGTGCCAGCAGCGCAGGGGGCTTTTCTGGAAACACCATATATTTT.

The chain recombines TRBV6-6 with TRBJ2-7; the D gene is possibly TRBD1 (5 bases). Germline CDR1 reads MNHNY; CDR2 reads SVGAGI (reference sequence). The germline V and J ends were trimmed by 7 bases and 5 bases, with 12 bases remaining between them. The CDR3 has 12 residues. The CDR3 nucleotides are TGTGCCAGCAATGGGGCTAGAGACGAGCAGTACTTC. Its translation is CASNGARDEQYF.

This clone has just a few counts. V and J are TRBV5-1 and TRBJ2-3, with TRBD2 matching over 7 bases. Trimming took 0 bases from V and 2 from J; bases not matched to a gene: 6. CDR1 SGHRS and CDR2 YFSETQ come from the germline V gene. CDR3 size: 16 residues. CDR3 sequence (DNA): TGCGCCAGCAGCTTGGCCGTGGGAGGGACCACAGATACGCAGTATTTT. It yields the protein CASSLAVGGTTDTQYF.

The rearrangement links TRBV20-1 to TRBJ1-5; 10 bases line up with TRBD1. CDR1 is DFQATT, CDR2 SNEGSKA, per germline (reference sequence). The CDR3 is 15 amino acids. J gave up 6 bases and V 3 bases, and 8 bases lay outside the gene matches. The DNA for the CDR3 is TGCAGTGCTAGTTCGTATGGGACAGGGGTTCAGCCCCAGCATTTT. Protein product: CSASSYGTGVQPQHF.

The chain carries TRBV5-1 and TRBJ2-1; tentatively, D is TRBD2 (6 bases). V lost 0 bases to trimming and J lost 5 bases, with 12 bases between them. There are 15 residues in the CDR3. Germline loops: CDR1 SGHRS, CDR2 YFSETQ. The CDR3 is CASSLELAWNNEQFF. The CDR3 DNA is TGCGCCAGCAGCTTGGAGCTAGCGTGGAACAATGAGCAGTTCTTC.

The chain is built from TRBV6-5 and TRBJ2-1; 14 bases line up with TRBD2. With V trimmed by 6 bases and J by 9 bases, 7 bases remained unmatched. This CDR3 has 15 amino acids. CDR1 and CDR2 (germline): MNHEY, SVGAGI. The CDR3 nucleotides are TGTGCCAGCAGCCCGGGACTAGCGGGAGTAGGTGAGCAGTTCTTC. Amino acids: CASSPGLAGVGEQFF.

The V gene is TRBV24-1, the J gene TRBJ1-4, with D tentatively TRBD1 (5 bases). V lost 3 bases, J lost 8 bases, and 12 bases lay in between. This CDR3 spans 14 amino acids. Germline CDR1 reads KGHDR; CDR2 reads SFDVKD. CDR3 in amino acids: CATSDAGRDEKLFF. CDR3 bases: TGTGCCACCAGTGATGCAGGGAGGGACGAAAAACTGTTTTTT.

V gene TRBV2 combines with J gene TRBJ1-4; D may be TRBD1 (6 bases). The CDR3 consists of 16 residues. Germline V gene lookup returns CDR1 SNHLY and CDR2 FYNNEI. The V end lost 3 bases, the J end lost 3 bases, and 14 bases lay between the germline ends. DNA of the CDR3: TGTGCCAGCAGTGAGATCGCGGGGGCGGCTAATGAAAAACTGTTTTTT. Translated, it gives CASSEIAGAANEKLFF.

In its sample, this clone was seen a few times. The J gene is TRBJ1-3, the V gene TRBV5-6, with D tentatively TRBD1 (6 bases). The germline CDR1 and CDR2 sequences are SGHDT and YYEEEE. This CDR3 has 15 amino acids. The V end lost 4 bases, the J end lost 4 bases, and 15 bases lay between the germline ends. This CDR3 is CASSLGGTRGNTIYF. The CDR3 coding sequence is TGTGCCAGCAGCCTTGGTGGGACACGAGGAAACACCATATATTTT.

This chain links TRBV6-1 with TRBJ2-7; D is undetermined. Germline CDR1 reads MNHNS; CDR2 reads SASEGT. Trimming took 1 base from V and 2 from J, leaving 12 bases between them. This CDR3 has 15 residues. The CDR3 sequence is CASSEGPLDTYEQYF. In DNA, the CDR3 is TGTGCCAGCAGTGAAGGACCTCTAGATACCTACGAGCAGTACTTC.

The genes are TRBV5-8 and TRBJ1-1; 7 bases agree with TRBD1. Looked up from germline, CDR1 is SGHTS and CDR2 is YDEGEE. V dropped 5 bases and J dropped 3; count of bases not matched to a gene: 10. The CDR3 is made up of 15 amino acids. This CDR3 is CASSIGRGRDTEAFF. CDR3 DNA sequence: TGTGCCAGCAGTATCGGAAGGGGGCGCGACACTGAAGCTTTCTTT.

This clone was observed once. The rearrangement links TRBV6-5 to TRBJ1-1; D gene uncertain. Trimming stripped 0 bases from V and 0 bases from J, with 8 bases between. CDR3 length: 15 amino acids. CDR1 and CDR2 (germline): MNHEY, SVGAGI. CDR3 bases: TGTGCCAGCAGTTACTCGAATAGCTTGAACACTGAAGCTTTCTTT. Its protein product is CASSYSNSLNTEAFF.

This chain uses TRBV10-3 with TRBJ1-2, with TRBD1 matching 9 bases. Germline V gene data show CDR1 as ENHRY and CDR2 as SYGVKD. The V segment lost 6 bases and the J segment 4 bases; nucleotides outside the gene matches: 12. The length of the CDR3 is 16 residues. The CDR3 region is CAISDPSTGGFYGYTF. In DNA form, the CDR3 reads TGTGCCATCAGCGACCCCTCGACAGGGGGTTTCTATGGCTACACCTTC.

This sequence joins TRBV6-5 and TRBJ1-1; D is undetermined. CDR1 and CDR2 (germline): MNHEY, SVGAGI. V shed 8 bases and J shed 5 bases, with 12 bases lying between them. The length of the CDR3 is 12 residues. In DNA form, the CDR3 reads TGTGCCAGCCAAACGGGCGGGACTGAAGCTTTCTTT. Its translation: CASQTGGTEAFF.

The V call is TRBV6-5, the J call TRBJ2-7; TRBD2 might be the D (6 bases). From germline, CDR1 is MNHEY and CDR2 SVGAGI. The length of the CDR3 is 16 residues. The ends were cut back, 0 bases at V and 5 bases at J, with 17 bases in the middle. The CDR3 loop is CASSYSPGAGSHEQYF. The CDR3 DNA sequence: TGTGCCAGCAGTTACTCCCCTGGGGCGGGGAGCCACGAGCAGTACTTC.

This chain uses TRBV7-2 with TRBJ2-7, with TRBD1 as a possible D gene (5 bases). The germline V and J ends were trimmed by 5 bases and 0 bases, with 14 bases remaining between them. There are 15 residues in the CDR3. Germline values: CDR1 SGHTA, CDR2 FQGNSA. Here the CDR3 DNA reads TGTGCCAGCAGCCGTGACAGACTCTCCTCCTACGAGCAGTACTTC. This sequence encodes CASSRDRLSSYEQYF.

The chain uses TRBV5-5 and TRBJ1-6, with a weak D call TRBD1 (6 bases). V was trimmed by 5 bases and J by 6 bases, leaving 15 bases between them. Germline V gives CDR1 SGHKS, CDR2 YYEKEE (reference sequence). The CDR3 covers 15 residues. CDR3 protein: CASRATGNPNSPLHF. The DNA for the CDR3 is TGTGCCAGCAGAGCTACAGGGAACCCTAATTCACCCCTCCACTTT.

The chain has TRBV25-1 and TRBJ2-7; TRBD1 agrees at 9 bases. The CDR3 runs to 16 residues. CDR1 and CDR2 (germline): MGHDK, SYGVNS. V shed 4 bases and J 2 bases; nucleotides not matched to a gene: 9. The CDR3 loop reads CASSALGQGRTYEQYF. The CDR3 bases are TGTGCCAGCAGTGCCCTGGGACAGGGACGTACCTACGAGCAGTACTTC.

The chain is built from TRBV4-3 and TRBJ2-5; 12 bases are a match to TRBD2. There are 16 residues in the CDR3. Per germline, CDR1 LGHNA and CDR2 YSLEER. With V trimmed by 4 bases and J by 7 bases, 10 bases remained unmatched. The CDR3 region has the DNA TGCGCCAGCAGCCCAGGACTAGCGGGGTTAACGGGGACCCAGTACTTC. This translates into CASSPGLAGLTGTQYF.

V usage is TRBV6-5 and J usage is TRBJ2-3, with D unclear. Trimming shortened V by 5 bases and J by 2 bases, and 11 bases separated the two germline ends. Germline values: CDR1 MNHEY, CDR2 SVGAGI. The CDR3 contains 14 residues. The CDR3 bases are TGTGCCAGCAGTCCGACTTATACCACAGATACGCAGTATTTT. It encodes CASSPTYTTDTQYF.

The chain combines TRBV18 with TRBJ1-1; D gene ambiguous. Per the germline V gene, CDR1 is KGHSH and CDR2 is LQKENI. V lost 0 bases to trimming and J lost 1 base, with 15 bases between them. The CDR3 is 17 residues long. The CDR3 bases are TGTGCCAGCTCACCACCGGTGGGCTCTCCTCAGAACACTGAAGCTTTCTTT. Protein sequence: CASSPPVGSPQNTEAFF. The full variable domain, rest sourced from reference TRBV18 and TRBJ1-1, is NAGVMQNPRHLVRRRGQEARLRCSPMKGHSHVYWYRQLPEEGLKFMVYLQKENIIDESGMPKERFSAEFPKEGPSILRIQQVVRGDSAAYFCASSPPVGSPQNTEAFFGQGTRLTVV.

The CDR3 spells CASSPGGTTDTQYF. CDR3 nucleotide sequence: TGTGCCAGCTCCCCGGGGGGTACCACAGATACGCAGTATTTT. The chain has TRBV18 and TRBJ2-3; 7 positions agree with TRBD2. J was trimmed by 2 bases and V by 6 bases; bases with no gene match: 5. The CDR3 length is 14 residues. Germline V CDR1 and CDR2: KGHSH, LQKENI.

For this clone: One junction end does not reproduce the germline sequence, and a read error may be involved. The rearrangement links TRBV9 to TRBJ2-7, with TRBD2 as a possible D gene (6 bases). The CDR3 runs to 14 residues. Per germline, CDR1 SGDLS and CDR2 YYNGEE. DNA of the CDR3: TGTGCCAGCAGCGTCGATACTAGCTCCCACGAGCAGTACTTC. Protein: CASSVDTSSHEQYF.

CDR3 sequence reads: CASSYERIGTDTQYF. DNA of the CDR3: TGTGCCAGCAGTTACGAGCGGATAGGGACAGATACGCAGTATTTT. This chain connects TRBV6-2 or TRBV6-3 to TRBJ2-3; maybe TRBD2 (5 bases). The CDR3 length is 15 residues. Germline assignment: CDR1 MNHEY and CDR2 SVGEGT. V was trimmed by 2 bases and J by 3 bases, leaving 12 bases between them.

V is TRBV7-9 and J is TRBJ2-1, with 11 bases lining up with TRBD2. The ends lost 2 bases at V and 8 bases at J; junction bases unmatched: 14. Looked up from germline, CDR1 is SEHNR and CDR2 is FQNEAQ (reference sequence). There are 18 residues in the CDR3. The CDR3 bases are TGTGCCAGCAGCTTACCCATGAGACTAGCGGGAATCGTGGATGAGCAGTTCTTC. It codes for CASSLPMRLAGIVDEQFF.

This sequence joins TRBV2 and TRBJ2-2; possibly TRBD1 for D (6 bases). CDR1 and CDR2 from the germline V gene are SNHLY and FYNNEI. Trimming removed 11 bases at V and 4 bases at J, with 14 bases between. This CDR3 has 13 amino acids. CDR3 nucleotides: TGTGCCGGAAGGACAGAAGTCACCGGGGAGCTGTTTTTT. This encodes CAGRTEVTGELFF.

V is TRBV28 and J is TRBJ1-6, with no clear D. The germline V and J ends were trimmed by 7 bases and 14 bases, with 15 bases remaining between them. Germline V CDR1 and CDR2: MDHEN, SYDVKM. The CDR3 length is 12 residues. CDR3 DNA sequence: TGTGCCAGCACCTCCTCTCGGGGTGCCCTCCACTTT. This codes for CASTSSRGALHF.

The chain carries TRBV6-6 and TRBJ2-1; no clear D. The V gene's germline CDR1 is MNHNY and CDR2 SVGAGI (reference sequence). V was shortened by 7 bases and J by 3 bases, with 13 bases between the two germline ends. The CDR3 consists of 14 residues. The CDR3: CASTGGSYYNEQFF. Here the CDR3 DNA reads TGTGCCAGCACTGGCGGCAGCTACTACAATGAGCAGTTCTTC.

The V and J genes are TRBV7-2 and TRBJ2-5; possibly TRBD1 for D (6 bases). CDR3 length: 14 amino acids. CDR1 and CDR2 (germline): SGHTA, FQGNSA. Trimming cost V 5 bases and J 0 bases, with 10 bases left between them. CDR3 sequence reads: CASSPGQHQETQYF. In nucleotides, the CDR3 is TGTGCCAGCAGCCCTGGACAGCACCAAGAGACCCAGTACTTC.

The rearrangement joins TRBV7-8 to TRBJ2-7, with 11 bases matching TRBD2. The CDR3 has 18 residues. The germline V gene has CDR1 SGHVS and CDR2 FQNEAQ. V lost 5 bases, J lost 0 bases, and 12 bases stayed unmatched. The CDR3 here is CASSRGVLAGAFSYEQYF. The DNA of the CDR3 is TGTGCCAGCAGCCGAGGGGTACTAGCGGGGGCCTTCTCCTACGAGCAGTACTTC.

This chain connects TRBV5-1 to TRBJ2-7; 8 positions agree with TRBD1. The J segment lost 3 bases and the V segment lost 4 bases, leaving 9 bases of the junction unmatched. Germline V gene data show CDR1 as SGHRS and CDR2 as YFSETQ. This CDR3 is 15 amino acids long. The DNA for the CDR3 is TGCGCCAGCAGCCGGTCTGTGACAGGGGTCTACGAGCAGTACTTC. Its protein product is CASSRSVTGVYEQYF.